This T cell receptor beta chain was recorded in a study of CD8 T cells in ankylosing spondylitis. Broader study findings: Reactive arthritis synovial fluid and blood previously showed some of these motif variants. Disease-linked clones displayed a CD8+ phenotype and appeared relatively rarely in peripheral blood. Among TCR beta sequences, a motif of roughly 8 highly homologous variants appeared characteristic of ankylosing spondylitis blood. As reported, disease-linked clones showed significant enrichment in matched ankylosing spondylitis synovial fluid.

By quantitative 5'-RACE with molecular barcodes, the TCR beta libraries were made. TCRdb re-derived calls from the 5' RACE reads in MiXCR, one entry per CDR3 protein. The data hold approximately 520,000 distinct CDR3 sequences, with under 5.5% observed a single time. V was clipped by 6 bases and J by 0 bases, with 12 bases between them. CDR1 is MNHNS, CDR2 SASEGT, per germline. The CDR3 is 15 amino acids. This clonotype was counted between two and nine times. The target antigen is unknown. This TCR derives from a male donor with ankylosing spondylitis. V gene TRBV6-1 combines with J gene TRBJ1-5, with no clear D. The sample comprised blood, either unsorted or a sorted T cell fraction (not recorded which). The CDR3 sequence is CASRAKPDSNQPQHF. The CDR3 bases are TGTGCCAGCAGGGCCAAGCCTGATAGCAATCAGCCCCAGCATTTT.